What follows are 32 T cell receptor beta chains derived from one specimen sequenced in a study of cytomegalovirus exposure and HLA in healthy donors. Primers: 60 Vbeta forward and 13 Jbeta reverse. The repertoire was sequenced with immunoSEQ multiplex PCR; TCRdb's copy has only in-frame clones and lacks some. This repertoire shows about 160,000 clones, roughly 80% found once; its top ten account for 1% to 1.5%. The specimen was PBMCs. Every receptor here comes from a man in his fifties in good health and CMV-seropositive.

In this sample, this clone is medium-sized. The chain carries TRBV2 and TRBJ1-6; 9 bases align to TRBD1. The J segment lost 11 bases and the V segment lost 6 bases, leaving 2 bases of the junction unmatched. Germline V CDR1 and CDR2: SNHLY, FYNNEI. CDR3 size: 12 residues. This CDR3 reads CASRGTGTPLHF. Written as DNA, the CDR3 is TGTGCCAGCAGAGGGACAGGGACACCCCTCCACTTT.

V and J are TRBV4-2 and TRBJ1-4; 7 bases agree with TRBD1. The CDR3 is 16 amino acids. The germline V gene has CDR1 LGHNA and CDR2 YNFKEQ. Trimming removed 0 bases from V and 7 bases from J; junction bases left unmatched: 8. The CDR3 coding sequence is TGTGCCAGCAGCCAAGATCTGGGACAGTTAGGTGAAAAACTGTTTTTT. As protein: CASSQDLGQLGEKLFF.

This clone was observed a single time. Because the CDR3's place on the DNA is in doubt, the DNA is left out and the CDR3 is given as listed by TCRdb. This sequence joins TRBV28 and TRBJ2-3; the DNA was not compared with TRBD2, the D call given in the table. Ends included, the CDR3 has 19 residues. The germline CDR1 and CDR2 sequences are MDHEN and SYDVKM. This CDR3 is CASSSSPLGRAGGTDTQYF.

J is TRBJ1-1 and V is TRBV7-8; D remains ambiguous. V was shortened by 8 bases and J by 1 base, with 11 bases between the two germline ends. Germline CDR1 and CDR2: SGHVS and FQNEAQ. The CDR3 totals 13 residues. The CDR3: CASSPGRNTEAFF. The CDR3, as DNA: TGTGCCAGCTCCCCCGGGAGGAACACTGAAGCTTTCTTT. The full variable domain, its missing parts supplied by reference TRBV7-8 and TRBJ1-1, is GAGVSQSPRYKVAKRGQDVALRCDPISGHVSLFWYQQALGQGPEFLTYFQNEAQLDKSGLPSDRFFAERPEGSVSTLKIQRTQQEDSAVYLCASSPGRNTEAFFGQGTRLTVV.

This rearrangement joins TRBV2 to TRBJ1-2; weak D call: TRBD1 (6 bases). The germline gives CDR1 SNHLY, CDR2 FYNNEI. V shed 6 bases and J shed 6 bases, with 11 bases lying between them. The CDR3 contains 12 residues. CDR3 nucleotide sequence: TGTGCCAGCAGAGTGGACAGTCATGGCTACACCTTC. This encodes CASRVDSHGYTF.

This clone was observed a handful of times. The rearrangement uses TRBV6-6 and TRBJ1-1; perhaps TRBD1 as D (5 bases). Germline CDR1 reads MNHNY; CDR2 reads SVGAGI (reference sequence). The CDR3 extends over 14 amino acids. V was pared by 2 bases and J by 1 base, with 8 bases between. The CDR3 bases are TGTGCCAGCAGTTACGGGGGGGGGAACACTGAAGCTTTCTTT. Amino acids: CASSYGGGNTEAFF.

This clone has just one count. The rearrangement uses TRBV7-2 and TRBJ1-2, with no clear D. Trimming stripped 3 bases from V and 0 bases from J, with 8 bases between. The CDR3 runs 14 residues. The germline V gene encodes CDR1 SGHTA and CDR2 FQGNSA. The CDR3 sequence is CASSFIVPNYGYTF. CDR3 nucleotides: TGTGCCAGCAGCTTTATAGTTCCTAACTATGGCTACACCTTC.

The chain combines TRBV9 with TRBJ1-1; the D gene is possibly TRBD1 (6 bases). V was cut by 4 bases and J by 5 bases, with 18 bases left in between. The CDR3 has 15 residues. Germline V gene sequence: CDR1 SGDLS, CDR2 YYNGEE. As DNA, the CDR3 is TGTGCCAGCAGCCTCCACCTGAGGGGGGGTACTGAAGCTTTCTTT. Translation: CASSLHLRGGTEAFF.

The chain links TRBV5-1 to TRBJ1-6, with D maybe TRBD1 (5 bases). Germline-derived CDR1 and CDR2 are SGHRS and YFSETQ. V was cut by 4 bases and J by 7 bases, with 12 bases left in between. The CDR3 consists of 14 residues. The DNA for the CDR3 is TGCGCCAGCAGCCGTGGGGCGGTAAATTCACCCCTCCACTTT. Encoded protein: CASSRGAVNSPLHF. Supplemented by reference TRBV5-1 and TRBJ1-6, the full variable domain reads KAGVTQTPRYLIKTRGQQVTLSCSPISGHRSVSWYQQTPGQGLQFLFEYFSETQRNKGNFPGRFSGRQFSNSRSEMNVSTLELGDSALYLCASSRGAVNSPLHFGNGTRLTVT.

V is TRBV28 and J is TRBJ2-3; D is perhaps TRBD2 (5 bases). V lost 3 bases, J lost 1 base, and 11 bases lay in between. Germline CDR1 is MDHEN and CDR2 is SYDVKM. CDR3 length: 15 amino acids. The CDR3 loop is CASSFFSRGTDTQYF. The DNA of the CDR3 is TGTGCCAGCAGTTTTTTTTCGCGGGGCACAGATACGCAGTATTTT.

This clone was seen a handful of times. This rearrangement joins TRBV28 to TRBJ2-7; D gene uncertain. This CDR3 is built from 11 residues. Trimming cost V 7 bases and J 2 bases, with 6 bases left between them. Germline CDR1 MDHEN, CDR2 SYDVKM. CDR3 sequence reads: CASTSPYEQYF. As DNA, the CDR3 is TGTGCCAGCACCTCCCCCTACGAGCAGTACTTC. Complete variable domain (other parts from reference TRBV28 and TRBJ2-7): DVKVTQSSRYLVKRTGEKVFLECVQDMDHENMFWYRQDPGLGLRLIYFSYDVKMKEKGDIPEGYSVSREKKERFSLILESASTNQTSMYLCASTSPYEQYFGPGTRLTVT.

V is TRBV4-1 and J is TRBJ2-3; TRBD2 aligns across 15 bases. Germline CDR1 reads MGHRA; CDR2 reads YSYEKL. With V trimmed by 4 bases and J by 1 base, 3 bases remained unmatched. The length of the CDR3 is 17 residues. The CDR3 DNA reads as TGCGCCAGCAGCCTCGGGACTAGCGGGGGGCGCACAGATACGCAGTATTTT. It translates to CASSLGTSGGRTDTQYF.

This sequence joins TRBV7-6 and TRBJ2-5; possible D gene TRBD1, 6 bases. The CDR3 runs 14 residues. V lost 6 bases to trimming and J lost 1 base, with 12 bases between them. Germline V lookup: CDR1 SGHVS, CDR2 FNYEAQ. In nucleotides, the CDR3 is TGTGCCAGCAGTCTCAGGGGATTCCAAGAGACCCAGTACTTC. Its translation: CASSLRGFQETQYF.

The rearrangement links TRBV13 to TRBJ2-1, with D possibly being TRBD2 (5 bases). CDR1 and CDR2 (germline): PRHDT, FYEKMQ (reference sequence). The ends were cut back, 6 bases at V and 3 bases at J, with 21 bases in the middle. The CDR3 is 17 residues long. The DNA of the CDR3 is TGTGCCAGCAGGCAACCCAATAGAGGTGGAGGCTACAATGAGCAGTTCTTC. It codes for CASRQPNRGGGYNEQFF.

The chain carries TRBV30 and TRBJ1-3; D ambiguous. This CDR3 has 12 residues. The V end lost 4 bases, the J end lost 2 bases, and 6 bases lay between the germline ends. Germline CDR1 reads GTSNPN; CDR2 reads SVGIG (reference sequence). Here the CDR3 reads CAWKRTGNTIYF. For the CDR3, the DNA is TGTGCCTGGAAGAGGACTGGAAACACCATATATTTT.

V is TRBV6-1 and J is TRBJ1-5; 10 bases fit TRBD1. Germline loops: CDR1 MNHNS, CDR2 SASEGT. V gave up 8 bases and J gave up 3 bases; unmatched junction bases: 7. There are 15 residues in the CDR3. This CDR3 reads CASGPGTGDNQPQHF. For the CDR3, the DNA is TGTGCCAGCGGTCCCGGGACAGGGGACAATCAGCCCCAGCATTTT.

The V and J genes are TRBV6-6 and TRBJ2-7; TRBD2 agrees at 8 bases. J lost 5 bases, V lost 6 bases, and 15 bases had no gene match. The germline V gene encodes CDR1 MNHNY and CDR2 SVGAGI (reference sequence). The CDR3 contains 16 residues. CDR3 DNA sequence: TGTGCCAGCAGACATCTGAGCGGGAGAGGCGAAAACGAGCAGTACTTC. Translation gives CASRHLSGRGENEQYF.

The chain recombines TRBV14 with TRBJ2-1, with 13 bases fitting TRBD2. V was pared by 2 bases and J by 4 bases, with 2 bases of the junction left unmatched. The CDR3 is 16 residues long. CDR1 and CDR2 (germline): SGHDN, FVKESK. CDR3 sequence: CASSQSTSGRYNEQFF. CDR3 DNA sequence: TGTGCCAGCAGCCAATCGACTAGCGGGAGGTACAATGAGCAGTTCTTC.

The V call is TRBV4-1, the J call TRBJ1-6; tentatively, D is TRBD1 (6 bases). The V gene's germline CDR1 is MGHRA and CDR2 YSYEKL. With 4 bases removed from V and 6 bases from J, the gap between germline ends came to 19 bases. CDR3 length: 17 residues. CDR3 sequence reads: CASSRLSGDQGNSPLHF. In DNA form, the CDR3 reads TGCGCCAGCAGCCGCCTTTCAGGGGATCAAGGTAATTCACCCCTCCACTTT.

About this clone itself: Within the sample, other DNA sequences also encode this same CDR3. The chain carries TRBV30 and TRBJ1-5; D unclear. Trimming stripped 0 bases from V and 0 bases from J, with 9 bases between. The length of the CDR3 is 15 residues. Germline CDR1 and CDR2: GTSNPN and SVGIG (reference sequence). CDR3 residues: CAWSVGDYSNQPQHF. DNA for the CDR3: TGTGCCTGGAGTGTCGGTGACTATAGCAATCAGCCCCAGCATTTT.

CDR3 loop: CASSLLTSTDTQYF. Written as DNA, the CDR3 is TGTGCCAGCAGCTTACTAACTAGCACAGATACGCAGTATTTT. This chain joins TRBV5-4 and TRBJ2-3; D not resolved. The CDR3 spans 14 residues. V was shortened by 2 bases and J by 0 bases, with 7 bases between the two germline ends. The V gene's germline CDR1 is SGHNT and CDR2 YYREEE (reference sequence).

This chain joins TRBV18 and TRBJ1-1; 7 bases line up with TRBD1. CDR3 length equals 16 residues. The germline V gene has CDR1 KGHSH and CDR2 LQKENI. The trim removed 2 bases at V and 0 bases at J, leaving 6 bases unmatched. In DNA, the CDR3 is TGTGCCAGCTCACCAGGGGCCGGGACAGTGAACACTGAAGCTTTCTTT. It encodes CASSPGAGTVNTEAFF. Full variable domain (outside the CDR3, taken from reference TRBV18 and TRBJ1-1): NAGVMQNPRHLVRRRGQEARLRCSPMKGHSHVYWYRQLPEEGLKFMVYLQKENIIDESGMPKERFSAEFPKEGPSILRIQQVVRGDSAAYFCASSPGAGTVNTEAFFGQGTRLTVV.

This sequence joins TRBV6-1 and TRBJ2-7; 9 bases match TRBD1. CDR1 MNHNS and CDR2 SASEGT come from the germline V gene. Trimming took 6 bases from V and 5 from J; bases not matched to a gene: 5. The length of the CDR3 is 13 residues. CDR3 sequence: CASRGQGKNEQYF. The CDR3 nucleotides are TGTGCCAGCAGGGGACAGGGTAAGAACGAGCAGTACTTC.

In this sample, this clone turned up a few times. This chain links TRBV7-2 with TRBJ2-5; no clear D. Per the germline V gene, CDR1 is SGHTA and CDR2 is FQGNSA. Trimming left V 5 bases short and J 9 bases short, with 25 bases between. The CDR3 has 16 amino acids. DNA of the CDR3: TGTGCCAGCAGCCGTGGGTTGGGCGTCGGAAGGTCGGCCCAGTACTTC. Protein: CASSRGLGVGRSAQYF. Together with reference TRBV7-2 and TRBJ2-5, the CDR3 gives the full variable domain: GAGVSQSPSNKVTEKGKDVELRCDPISGHTALYWYRQSLGQGLEFLIYFQGNSAPDKSGLPSDRFSAERTGGSVSTLTIQRTQQEDSAVYLCASSRGLGVGRSAQYFGPGTRLLVL.

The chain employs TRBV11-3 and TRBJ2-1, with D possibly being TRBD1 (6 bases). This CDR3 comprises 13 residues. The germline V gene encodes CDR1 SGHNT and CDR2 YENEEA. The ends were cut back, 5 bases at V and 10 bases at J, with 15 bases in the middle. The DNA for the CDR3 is TGTGCCAGCAGCCCCCAAAACAGGGACGAGCAGTTCTTC. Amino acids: CASSPQNRDEQFF.

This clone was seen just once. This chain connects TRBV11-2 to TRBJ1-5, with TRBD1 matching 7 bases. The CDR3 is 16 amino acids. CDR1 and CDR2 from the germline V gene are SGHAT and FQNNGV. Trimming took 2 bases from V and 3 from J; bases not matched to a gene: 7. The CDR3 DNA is TGTGCCAGCAGCTTATCGGGGACAGAAGTCAATCAGCCCCAGCATTTT. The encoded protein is CASSLSGTEVNQPQHF.

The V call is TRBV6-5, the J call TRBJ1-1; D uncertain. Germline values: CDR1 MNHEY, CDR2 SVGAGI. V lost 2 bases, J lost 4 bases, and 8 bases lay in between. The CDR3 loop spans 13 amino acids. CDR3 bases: TGTGCCAGCAGTTACACAGAGGGCACTGAAGCTTTCTTT. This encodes CASSYTEGTEAFF.

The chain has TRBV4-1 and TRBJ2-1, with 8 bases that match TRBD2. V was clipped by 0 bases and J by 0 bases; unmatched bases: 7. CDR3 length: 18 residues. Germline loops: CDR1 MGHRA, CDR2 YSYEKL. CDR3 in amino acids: CASSQDYRGGSSYNEQFF. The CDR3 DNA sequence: TGCGCCAGCAGCCAAGATTATCGGGGGGGGAGCTCCTACAATGAGCAGTTCTTC.

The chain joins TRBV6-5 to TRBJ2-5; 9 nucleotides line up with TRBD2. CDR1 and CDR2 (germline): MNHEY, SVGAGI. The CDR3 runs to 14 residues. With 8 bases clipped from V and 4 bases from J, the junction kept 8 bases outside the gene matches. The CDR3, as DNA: TGTGCCAGCGAAGGAGCGGGGGGACGAGAGACCCAGTACTTC. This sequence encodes CASEGAGGRETQYF.

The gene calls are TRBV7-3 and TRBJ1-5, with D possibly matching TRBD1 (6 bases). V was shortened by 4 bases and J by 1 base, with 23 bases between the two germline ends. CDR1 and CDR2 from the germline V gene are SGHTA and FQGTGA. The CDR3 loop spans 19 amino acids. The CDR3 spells CASSYTDRFPAPSNQPQHF. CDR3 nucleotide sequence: TGTGCCAGCAGCTACACAGACAGGTTTCCCGCGCCGAGCAATCAGCCCCAGCATTTT.

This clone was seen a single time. The CDR3 region has the DNA TGCGCCAGCAGCTGGGGACTAGCCTCAGATACGCAGTATTTT. Its translation: CASSWGLASDTQYF. The chain couples TRBV5-1 to TRBJ2-3, with TRBD2 matching 9 bases. With V trimmed by 3 bases and J by 4 bases, 3 bases remained unmatched. The CDR3 spans 14 residues. Germline values: CDR1 SGHRS, CDR2 YFSETQ.

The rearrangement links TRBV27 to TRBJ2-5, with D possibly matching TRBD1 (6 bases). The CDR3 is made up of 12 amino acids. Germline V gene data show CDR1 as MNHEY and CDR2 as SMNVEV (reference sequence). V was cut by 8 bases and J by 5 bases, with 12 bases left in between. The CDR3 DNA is TGTGCCAGCCGGCGCCAGGGGGAGACCCAGTACTTC. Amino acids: CASRRQGETQYF.